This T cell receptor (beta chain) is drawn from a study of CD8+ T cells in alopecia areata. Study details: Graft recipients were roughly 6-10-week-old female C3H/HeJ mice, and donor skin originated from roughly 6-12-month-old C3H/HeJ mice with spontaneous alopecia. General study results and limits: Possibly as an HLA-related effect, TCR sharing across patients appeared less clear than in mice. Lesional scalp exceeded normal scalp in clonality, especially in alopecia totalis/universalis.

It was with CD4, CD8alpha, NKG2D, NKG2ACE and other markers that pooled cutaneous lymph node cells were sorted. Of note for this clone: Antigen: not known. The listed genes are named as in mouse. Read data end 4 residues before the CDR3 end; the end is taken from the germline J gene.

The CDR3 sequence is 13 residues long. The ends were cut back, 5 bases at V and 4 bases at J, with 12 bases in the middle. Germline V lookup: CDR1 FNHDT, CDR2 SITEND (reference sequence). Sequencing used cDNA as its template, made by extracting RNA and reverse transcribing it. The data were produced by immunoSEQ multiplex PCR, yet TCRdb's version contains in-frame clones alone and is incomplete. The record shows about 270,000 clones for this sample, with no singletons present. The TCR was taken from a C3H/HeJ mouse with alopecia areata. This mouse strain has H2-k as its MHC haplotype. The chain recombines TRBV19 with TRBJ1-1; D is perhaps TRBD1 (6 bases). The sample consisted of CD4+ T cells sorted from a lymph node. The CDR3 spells CASRWGAGTEVFF. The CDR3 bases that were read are TGTGCCAGCAGATGGGGGGCGGGCACA.